This T cell receptor (beta chain) stems from a study of PD-L1 blockade in urothelial cancer (dated by TCRdb to 2016 to 2017). Background for the entire study: Every patient began therapy at some point between 2013 and 2015 and was given atezolizumab 1,200 mg intravenously every 3 weeks. About 85% of the roughly 30 patients were males with bladder-origin urothelial cancer, and about two thirds of the roughly 30 reported a prior smoking history. Patients had an ECOG performance status of 0 or 1 and had received between 0 and 3 prior chemotherapy regimens. Blood samples were analyzed 3 weeks after the start of treatment (second dose) and 6 weeks after the start of treatment. Blood samples gave a median of approximately 150,000 T cells and approximately 80,000 unique TCRs, with a median clonality of about 0.078. The study was an exploratory multi-omic analysis of somatic, immune and clinical correlates of response to PD-L1 blockade with atezolizumab in urothelial cancer. Pretreatment tumor samples and matched peripheral blood, collected serially before and after atezolizumab treatment, underwent TCR sequencing. Durable clinical benefit was defined as a progression-free survival longer than 6 months, and TCR features were additionally tested against progression-free survival and overall survival. Whole exome sequencing and RNA sequencing of pretreatment tumors were performed alongside TCR sequencing in the same patients. Fewer than ten patients achieved durable clinical benefit and approximately 20 did not. Twenty-nine patients had pretreatment blood TCR-seq, roughly 25 had at least one posttreatment blood collection, and roughly 25 had tumor TCR-seq.

The time point label, as the study defines it: peripheral blood 6 weeks after treatment start. The cohort comprised roughly 30 patients with locally advanced or metastatic urothelial carcinoma treated at Memorial Sloan Kettering on a trial protocol. Peripheral blood mononuclear cells were collected pretreatment and during treatment, at between 1 and 8 total time points per patient. The Qiagen DNeasy Blood extraction kit was used to purify genomic DNA from total PBMCs and from tumor samples. PBMCs were collected pretreatment and during treatment and were isolated and stored as previously described. Via the germline V gene (reference sequence), CDR1 is MNHNY and CDR2 SVGAGI. Trimmed from V: 6 bases; trimmed from J: 7 bases; junction bases lacking a gene match: 7. The CDR3 sequence holds 14 residues, the cysteine and phenylalanine included. The CDR3 DNA has 42 bases and is translated from base 1. On this clone: Its antigen remains unidentified. Base qualities are missing; no much larger clone stands one base away.

To estimate absolute template abundance from read counts, synthetic TCR analog templates were spiked into each PCR. The immunoSEQ assay used bias-controlled V and J gene primers to amplify TCRbeta CDR3 regions from genomic DNA. Sequencing of rearranged TCRbeta segments was performed at approximately 20X coverage. Regarding the original processing steps: Sequencing errors were corrected by clustering, and CDR3s were annotated against IMGT so that V, D and J genes could be assigned. Downstream analyses used only productive TCRbeta rearrangements, leaving out any out-of-frame or stop-codon sequences. Clonality was computed as one minus Shannon entropy normalized by the log of the number of unique productive sequences. Fisher's exact test with Benjamini-Hochberg correction, at a threshold of adjusted p below 0.01, was used to find clones that differed between time points or between blood and tumor. TCRdb limited this immuneACCESS table to in-frame rearrangements with V and J called. A share of clones is missing; checked studies link under half to unresolved V genes, and the rest is unexplained. V, J and clone size reflect that table, while D and trimming were determined from the DNA. The sample profile shows 40,000 to 55,000 clones; 91% of them were found once. Together, the top ten hold less than 8% of the sample.

The paper as a whole reports these results and caveats: A pretreatment peripheral blood TCR clonality below the median was linked to improved progression-free and overall survival. Patients with durable benefit showed greater expansion of tumor-associated TCR clones in peripheral blood 3 weeks after starting treatment (n ≈ 23, p = 0.022). Because the sample size was small (n ≈ 27) and many exploratory analyses were performed, the results are intended to be hypothesis-generating.

This chain is built from TRBV6-6 and TRBJ2-5; the central 11 bases match TRBD2. The source is a man in his 70s with urothelial cancer. Sequencing used PBMCs, obtained around atezolizumab (anti-PD-L1) treatment. The CDR3 here reads CASRGLAEVGTQYF. The sequence in DNA is TGTGCCAGCAGGGGACTAGCGGAAGTCGGGACCCAGTACTTC.